This TCR beta chain was captured in a study of blood T cells in healthy people across ages (dated by TCRdb to between 2014 and 2017). General notes on the study: In model experiments, template switching captured about one uniquely barcoded TCR beta cDNA molecule for every two T cells. To avoid experimental bias, donors of different ages were spread randomly across the sequencing lanes. To track age-related changes in TCR beta repertoire diversity, the study relied on deep sequencing normalized with unique cDNA molecular identifiers. Four age groups were formed from the donors: young (average approximately 15 years), middle-aged (roughly 38), aged (under 70) and long-lived (roughly 88). The study analyzed two additional independent replicas of 1 million unique cDNA reads from the same blood draw for two donors, one aged 18 to 30 and one aged 80 or older.

The donors were 40 or so Caucasian individuals from Russia, aged roughly 6 to 100 years, who were systemically healthy. Roughly 10 milliliters of peripheral blood were drawn from each donor into EDTA-treated Vacutainer tubes. Ficoll-Paque density-gradient centrifugation was used to isolate PBMCs, with at least 7 million obtained per sample. Total RNA, at least 6 micrograms per sample, was extracted from PBMCs with Trizol reagent. The percentages of naive CD45RAhigh/CD27high T cells were determined by flow cytometry on a PBMC aliquot from every donor. Libraries were built with 5' RACE. Sequencing was carried out with an Illumina HiSeq 2500. The second PCR ran for about 6 to 11 cycles and used a J-beta primer mix along with a sample-barcoded 5' primer. A unique molecular identifier was introduced onto each TCR beta cDNA molecule by a template-switch 5' adaptor carrying 12 random nucleotides. Each sample yielded at least 3 million CDR3-containing paired-end reads. First-strand cDNA was synthesized from all RNA with the Mint cDNA synthesis kit, primed by a TRBC-specific oligonucleotide. After uracil-DNA glycosylase treatment, a first 18-cycle PCR used universal primers M1SS and BC2_uni_R on all cDNA. Under the source paper's analysis protocol: For normalization, 1 million high-quality reads were randomly selected from each sample, with every read carrying a distinct molecular identifier. Reads with shared molecular identifiers were discarded instead of being binned into consensus sequences. MiTCR, set to a Q25 quality threshold and the strictest error-elimination algorithm, was used for CDR3 identification, clonotype clustering and error correction. A nonparametric unseen species model using Euler transformation provided a lower-bound estimate of total TCR beta diversity. The raw public data were reprocessed by TCRdb itself: fastp quality trimming at Q25, MiXCR clonotype calling, in-frame beta chains only. Rows are combined by CDR3 protein, so each entry shows the most common genes and DNA. For this entry, the V and J calls and clone size follow TCRdb and not the study's own pipeline. Counted in this sample were around 790,000 distinct CDR3 sequences; under 55% of them appeared once. The leading ten clones occupy roughly 19% of the sample.

There are many counts of this clonotype. The clone's antigen remains unknown. There are no base qualities to consult, and no much larger clone falls within one base. Beyond this particular receptor, the publication reports: Because the CMV infection status of the donors was unknown, age-related changes in expanded clonotypes may potentially have been confounded. As age increased, observed TCR beta diversity per million T cells dropped in a roughly linear way, and a significant reduction was already evident by age around 41. Total diversity estimates from one million sequenced T cells were considered lower bounds and underestimates. The percentage of naive T cells measured by flow cytometry correlated strongly with observed TCR beta diversity. Bulk unsorted PBMC profiling prevented conclusive comparison of naive and antigen-experienced compartments. Compared with the aged group, the long-lived group had more naive CD4+ T cells, fewer expanded clones and increased TCR diversity, suggesting age selection.

The CDR3 numbers 15 residues from cysteine through phenylalanine. Only the CDR3 DNA stays, 45 bases, in frame from base 1. Trimming removed 0 bases from V and 6 bases from J, leaving 12 bases between the germline ends. For CDR1 and CDR2, the germline V gene lists SGHTA and FQGNSA. Sample: blood. The receptor was isolated from a man in his fifties or sixties in good health. The V gene is TRBV7-2 and the J gene is TRBJ2-1, with TRBD2 as a weak D call on 6 bases. The sequence in DNA is TGTGCCAGCAGCTTAGCGCGGGGTGGGCCCAATGAGCAGTTCTTC. It translates as CASSLARGGPNEQFF.